Listed here is a single T cell receptor (beta chain). As yet, its antigen is unknown. The CDR3 runs to 17 residues. V shed 6 bases, J shed 1 base, and the junction held 15 bases outside the gene matches. Germline loops: CDR1 SNHLY, CDR2 FYNNEI. These data originate in a study of Graves' ophthalmopathy and Graves' hyperthyroidism. RNA transcripts served as template for amplifying TCR beta CDR3 sequences. RT-PCR in the first round used HTBI primers; a second-round multiplex PCR followed. TCRdb analysed the multiplex PCR reads with MiXCR anew, one entry per CDR3 protein. Among around 670,000 distinct CDR3 sequences listed, around 40% were seen once. Whole-study findings and limits: Built on 13 signatures, a model told ophthalmopathy apart from stable hyperthyroidism with 87.88% sensitivity and over 80% specificity.

The chain uses TRBV2 and TRBJ2-7; 7 bases align to TRBD2. Sequenced material: peripheral blood. The receptor was isolated from an adult man with Graves' ophthalmopathy. CDR3 DNA sequence: TGTGCCAGCAGCCAAGATCGAGGCCGACTAGCATCCTACGAGCAGTACTTC. Amino acids: CASSQDRGRLASYEQYF.